The 27 T cell receptor beta chains below all came from one sample that was sequenced in a study of CD8+ T cells in alopecia areata. Following RNA extraction, reverse transcription yielded cDNA that acted as the sequencing template. Sequencing was performed with immunoSEQ multiplex PCR; in TCRdb, only in-frame clones are kept and a portion is missing. In total the sample includes around 100,000 clones, none of them seen once. Sequenced material: lesional skin. These receptors all come from a C3H/HeJ mouse with alopecia areata. Mouse strain MHC haplotype: H2-k.

This clone was detected only a few times. Gene names refer to mouse genes. The DNA ends 4 residues before the CDR3 does, and the rest of the CDR3 is filled in from the germline J gene. This chain joins TRBV13-3 and TRBJ2-2; 8 bases map to TRBD1. The CDR3 extends over 15 amino acids. Germline V gives CDR1 NNHDY, CDR2 SYVADS. V gave up 1 base and J gave up 4 bases; unmatched junction bases: 3. The CDR3 sequence is CASSDRRGRTGQLYF. The DNA read from the CDR3 is TGTGCCAGCAGTGATCGCAGGGGGCGCACCGGG.

This clone showed up just a few times. Gene names denote mouse genes. Coverage ceases 4 residues before the CDR3 finishes, and the germline J gene fills in the end. This sequence joins TRBV13-1 and TRBJ2-5; 8 bases are a match to TRBD2. The CDR3 is 15 amino acids. Germline-derived CDR1 and CDR2 are NSHNY and SYGAGN. The sequenced part of the CDR3 DNA is TGTGCCAGCAGTGATGGACTGGGGATAGGGGAC. Protein: CASSDGLGIGD. The full CDR3 protein is CASSDGLGIGDTQYF.

This clone was seen more than once but under ten times. The TCRdb protein fails to match the DNA translation at residue 11; the protein reported here was translated from the DNA. Gene names refer to mouse genes. Coverage ceases 3 residues before the CDR3 finishes, and the germline J gene fills in the end. The V call is TRBV13-3, the J call TRBJ1-3; D perhaps matches TRBD1 (5 bases). This CDR3 is 14 amino acids long. In germline, CDR1 is NNHDY, CDR2 SYVADS. V was shortened by 5 bases and J by 0 bases, with 9 bases between the two germline ends. The sequenced part of the CDR3 DNA is TGTGCCAGCAGAAGACAGCTTTCTGGAAATACG. The encoded protein is CASRRQLSGNT. The full CDR3 protein reads CASRRQLSGNTLYF.

In the case of this clone: The genes are named according to mouse. The CDR3 goes on 4 residues after the read ends, and that part is filled in from the germline J gene. The chain couples TRBV13-3 to TRBJ2-5; no definite D call. CDR3 size: 12 residues. Per germline, CDR1 NNHDY and CDR2 SYVADS. CDR3: CASSHLGDTQYF. Partial CDR3 DNA: TGTGCCAGCAGTCATCTAGGAGAC.

Remarks on this clone: The genes are named according to mouse. With the read ending 4 residues before the CDR3 end, the germline J gene is used to fill in that end. The chain joins TRBV13-1 to TRBJ1-2, with no clear D. V was pared by 0 bases and J by 2 bases, with 5 bases between. Germline V gene data show CDR1 as NSHNY and CDR2 as SYGAGN. This CDR3 is built from 13 residues. The CDR3 region is CASSDEHNSDYTF. CDR3 DNA, as far as it was read: TGTGCCAGCAGTGATGAACACAACTCC.

This clone was recorded many times. Each gene name is a mouse one. The read ends 4 residues shy of where the CDR3 ends; the end is completed using the germline J gene. V and J are TRBV13-3 and TRBJ2-1; tentative D call: TRBD1 (5 bases). The CDR3 contains 15 residues. The V end was cut by 2 bases, the J end by 0 bases, with 9 bases between. The V gene's germline CDR1 is NNHDY and CDR2 SYVADS. CDR3 in amino acids: CASSDLDSNYAEQFF. Partial CDR3 DNA: TGTGCCAGCAGTGACCTTGACAGTAACTATGCT.

Concerning this clone itself: At residue 11, the TCRdb protein and translated DNA are inconsistent; the protein given comes from the DNA. Any gene name here is a mouse gene name. The read halts 3 residues ahead of the CDR3 end, with the missing end drawn from the germline J gene. The chain employs TRBV13-3 and TRBJ1-3; D is perhaps TRBD1 (6 bases). Germline V CDR1 and CDR2: NNHDY, SYVADS. This CDR3 region has 14 residues. Trimming removed 2 bases from V and 4 bases from J, with 10 bases in between. The part of the CDR3 DNA that was read is TGTGCCAGCAGTGAGGACAGCCCGGGAAATACG. Residues: CASSEDSPGNT. Given in full, the CDR3 is CASSEDSPGNTLYF.

This clone was seen a few times. At residue 13, TCRdb's protein disagrees with the DNA translation; the protein shown here derives from the DNA. Genes here carry mouse names. The read finishes 3 residues shy of the CDR3 end, and the germline J gene is used to complete it. The rearrangement uses TRBV19 and TRBJ1-3; TRBD1 is a possible D gene (5 bases). CDR3 size: 16 residues. V was clipped by 1 base and J by 0 bases, with 11 bases between them. Germline assignment: CDR1 FNHDT and CDR2 SITEND (reference sequence). Incomplete CDR3 DNA: TGTGCCAGCAGTATACTCCGAGACAGTTCTGGAAATACG. Protein: CASSILRDSSGNT. The whole CDR3 sequence is CASSILRDSSGNTLYF.

In regard to this clone: Gene names are mouse gene names. With the read ending 4 residues before the CDR3 end, the germline J gene is used to fill in that end. The genes are TRBV13-3 and TRBJ1-4, with D unclear. This CDR3 contains 13 residues. Per germline, CDR1 NNHDY and CDR2 SYVADS. V dropped 4 bases and J dropped 3 bases, with 7 bases sitting between them. Incomplete CDR3 DNA: TGTGCCAGCAGTCTGACAACCAACGAA. This translates into CASSLTTNE. The entire CDR3 protein is CASSLTTNERLFF.

This clone occurred many times. Gene labels here are mouse ones. Sequencing ends 4 residues short of the CDR3 end; the germline J gene provides the rest. The chain links TRBV13-3 to TRBJ1-2; D unresolved. The V end was cut by 5 bases, the J end by 0 bases, with 11 bases between. This CDR3 spans 14 amino acids. From germline, CDR1 is NNHDY and CDR2 SYVADS. The DNA read from the CDR3 is TGTGCCAGCAGGGCGACAAATGCAAACTCC. It codes for CASRATNANS. The entire CDR3 sequence reads CASRATNANSDYTF.

A remark on this clone: Gene and germline names: mouse. The read gets to within 4 residues of the CDR3 end, and the germline J gene fills in the rest. The chain carries TRBV13-1 and TRBJ2-3; 10 bases are shared with TRBD2. Per germline, CDR1 NSHNY and CDR2 SYGAGN. J gave up 3 bases and V 1 base, and 5 bases lay outside the gene matches. This CDR3 spans 16 amino acids. The CDR3 spells CASSDSGGARAETLYF. The sequenced part of the CDR3 DNA is TGTGCCAGCAGTGATTCTGGGGGGGCGCGAGCAGAA.

A remark on this clone: Gene names denote mouse genes. The sequence runs out 4 residues before the end of the CDR3; the remainder is reconstructed from the germline J gene. The chain employs TRBV29 and TRBJ2-7; TRBD1 is a possible D gene (5 bases). Germline CDR1 MSHET, CDR2 SYDVDS. This CDR3 contains 11 residues. The ends were cut back, 11 bases at V and 0 bases at J, with 8 bases in the middle. The DNA read from the CDR3 is TGTGCTGAAGACAGCTCCTAT. This encodes CAEDSSY. The whole CDR3 is CAEDSSYEQYF.

This clone was picked up a small number of times. The protein recorded in TCRdb does not match the translated DNA at residue 10; the protein presented here comes from translating the DNA. Mouse names are used for the genes. The read ends 3 residues shy of where the CDR3 ends; the end is completed using the germline J gene. The chain is built from TRBV13-1 and TRBJ1-3, with 10 bases matching TRBD1. The germline gives CDR1 NSHNY, CDR2 SYGAGN. This CDR3 is built from 13 residues. V was pared by 7 bases and J by 4 bases, with 2 bases of the junction left unmatched. The DNA read from the CDR3 is TGTGCCAGCGACAGGGGGCTCGGAAATACG. This codes for CASDRGLGNT. The whole CDR3 protein is CASDRGLGNTLYF.

Comments on this clone: The genes and germline here are from mouse. The read gets to within 4 residues of the CDR3 end, and the germline J gene fills in the rest. The chain carries TRBV19 and TRBJ2-7; 10 positions match TRBD2. The CDR3 has 15 amino acids. The V and J ends lost 4 bases and 3 bases, in that order; junction bases with no gene match: 7. Germline V CDR1 and CDR2: FNHDT, SITEND (reference sequence). The covered CDR3 bases are TGTGCCAGCAGTCCCCCGGACTGGGGGTTCTAT. Translated, it gives CASSPPDWGFY. The full-length CDR3 reads as CASSPPDWGFYEQYF.

This clone appeared a few times. Mouse names are used for the genes. The missing CDR3 end, 4 residues past where the read stops, is filled in from the germline J gene. This chain uses TRBV13-3 with TRBJ2-5; D possibly corresponds to TRBD1 (5 bases). The CDR3 is made up of 13 amino acids. Trimming took 5 bases from V and 1 from J, leaving 8 bases between them. Germline assignment: CDR1 NNHDY and CDR2 SYVADS. CDR3 DNA (partial): TGTGCCAGCAGGATGACAGACCAAGAC. This gives the protein CASRMTDQD. The CDR3 reads in full as CASRMTDQDTQYF. The variable domain in full, completed from reference TRBV13-3 and TRBJ2-5, reads EAAVTQSPRSKVAVTGGKVTLSCHQTNNHDYMYWYRQDTGHGLRLIHYSYVADSTEKGDIPDGYKASRPSQENFSLILELASLSQTAVYFCASRMTDQDTQYFGPGTRLLVL.

As regards this clone: Mouse gene names apply. Read sequence stops 4 residues before the CDR3 end, and the germline J gene provides the missing end. The rearrangement links TRBV13-3 to TRBJ2-2, with 7 bases aligning to TRBD2. Trimming took 3 bases from V and 0 from J; bases not matched to a gene: 5. The CDR3 has 16 residues. Germline V gives CDR1 NNHDY, CDR2 SYVADS. This CDR3 is CASSGAGGANTGQLYF. CDR3 DNA (partial): TGTGCCAGCAGTGGGGCTGGGGGTGCAAACACCGGG. Full variable domain (remainder filled in from reference TRBV13-3 and TRBJ2-2): EAAVTQSPRSKVAVTGGKVTLSCHQTNNHDYMYWYRQDTGHGLRLIHYSYVADSTEKGDIPDGYKASRPSQENFSLILELASLSQTAVYFCASSGAGGANTGQLYFGEGSKLTVL.

This clone has a handful of counts. The TCRdb protein and the DNA translation do not line up at residue 14; the protein shown here was made by translating the DNA. The gene names given are mouse names. The CDR3 goes on 3 residues after the read ends, and that part is filled in from the germline J gene. This chain links TRBV19 with TRBJ1-6; 9 nucleotides line up with TRBD1. Being an ORF, TRBJ1-6 has a function that is uncertain. The CDR3 length is 17 residues. The germline V gene has CDR1 FNHDT and CDR2 SITEND (reference sequence). V dropped 4 bases and J dropped 3; count of bases not matched to a gene: 8. This CDR3 reads CASSDTRQGGYNSPLYF. The sequenced CDR3 bases are TGTGCCAGCAGTGACACCCGACAGGGGGGCTATAATTCGCCC.

Comments on this clone: TCRdb lists a protein that is different at residue 10 from the translated DNA; the protein given here uses the DNA translation. All gene names here are mouse names. The read stops 3 residues short of the end of the CDR3; the missing end is completed from the germline J gene. V gene TRBV13-2 combines with J gene TRBJ1-6, with D maybe TRBD1 (6 bases). TRBJ1-6 is given ORF status, its function remaining uncertain. The germline V gene encodes CDR1 NNHNN and CDR2 SYGAGS (reference sequence). Trimming took off 7 bases at V and 3 bases at J, with 8 bases between the two ends. There are 13 residues in the CDR3. The CDR3 sequence is CASWDIYNSPLYF. Partial CDR3 DNA: TGTGCCAGCTGGGACATCTATAATTCGCCC.

This clone has more than one count but fewer than ten. All gene names here are mouse names. The read halts 4 residues ahead of the CDR3 end, with the missing end drawn from the germline J gene. The rearrangement joins TRBV13-3 to TRBJ2-5; D is possibly TRBD1 (5 bases). Germline V gene lookup returns CDR1 NNHDY and CDR2 SYVADS. V lost 1 base, J lost 0 bases, and 9 bases lay in between. The CDR3 extends over 15 amino acids. The CDR3 region is CASSDQDNNQDTQYF. The part of the CDR3 DNA that was read is TGTGCCAGCAGTGATCAGGACAACAACCAAGAC.

Comments on this clone: TCRdb's protein sequence differs at residue 12 from the translated DNA; the protein presented here follows the DNA. Mouse gene names apply. The CDR3 spells CTCIPGQDSGNTLYF. The CDR3 DNA, read in part, is TGCACCTGCATACCGGGACAGGATTCTGGAAATACG. The chain has TRBV1 and TRBJ1-3; TRBD1 matches 8 bases. The sequence runs out 3 residues before the end of the CDR3; the remainder is reconstructed from the germline J gene. The V gene end was trimmed by 7 bases and the J gene end by 0 bases; junction bases not matched to a gene: 5. Germline CDR1 is NSQYPW and CDR2 is LRSPGD (reference sequence). This CDR3 spans 15 amino acids.

In this sample, this clone turned up a few times. Gene names are the mouse ones. CDR3 protein: CTCSIRQNQNTLYF. CDR3 DNA, as far as it was read: TGCACCTGCAGTATCCGACAGAATCAAAAC. J is TRBJ2-4 and V is TRBV1; maybe TRBD1 (5 bases). Read data end 4 residues before the CDR3 end; the end is taken from the germline J gene. The CDR3 loop spans 14 amino acids. Germline V CDR1 and CDR2: NSQYPW, LRSPGD (reference sequence). V gave up 5 bases and J gave up 2 bases, with 11 bases separating them.

In the case of this clone: Gene names are the mouse ones. The observed sequence ends 4 residues before the CDR3 terminus, with the missing tail filled in from the germline J gene. The chain employs TRBV13-1 and TRBJ1-1, with D tentatively TRBD1 (5 bases). The CDR3 is 13 residues long. Germline CDR1 and CDR2: NSHNY and SYGAGN. V lost 3 bases and J 4 bases, leaving 10 bases between the germline ends. The chain's CDR3 is CASSGRVATEVFF. CDR3 bases read: TGTGCCAGCAGTGGCAGGGTGGCCACA.

This clone was detected ten times or more. Genes and germline are mouse. From the germline J gene comes the end of the CDR3, since the read stops 4 residues before it. This same CDR3 is encoded by further DNA sequences in the sample. The chain recombines TRBV13-3 with TRBJ2-4; 12 bases map to TRBD2. The CDR3 spans 17 residues. The ends lost 0 bases at V and 0 bases at J; junction bases unmatched: 2. From germline, CDR1 is NNHDY and CDR2 SYVADS. The sequenced part of the CDR3 DNA is TGTGCCAGCAGTGATGCGGGACTGGGGGGTAGTCAAAAC. Translating gives CASSDAGLGGSQN. The full CDR3 reads CASSDAGLGGSQNTLYF.

This clone turned up a few times. Genes and germline come from the mouse. The missing CDR3 end, 4 residues past where the read stops, is filled in from the germline J gene. This chain links TRBV1 with TRBJ2-1; 7 bases fit TRBD2. The length of the CDR3 is 15 residues. Germline V gene sequence: CDR1 NSQYPW, CDR2 LRSPGD (reference sequence). V dropped 5 bases and J dropped 2; count of bases not matched to a gene: 6. The sequenced part of the CDR3 DNA is TGCACCTGCAGTACCAGACTGGGTTACTATGCT. It is translated as CTCSTRLGYYA. The entire CDR3 protein is CTCSTRLGYYAEQFF.

The sample holds a few counts of this clone. These gene names are mouse names. Read sequence stops 4 residues before the CDR3 end, and the germline J gene provides the missing end. The chain links TRBV1 to TRBJ2-1; 7 nucleotides align to TRBD2. Germline V CDR1 and CDR2: NSQYPW, LRSPGD (reference sequence). V shed 4 bases and J 2 bases; nucleotides not matched to a gene: 2. The CDR3 covers 14 residues. CDR3 bases read: TGCACCTGCAGTGGGTGGGGGGACTATGCT. Translating gives CTCSGWGDYA. The whole CDR3 protein reads CTCSGWGDYAEQFF.

Points on this clone: Mouse germline and gene names are used. Read sequence stops 4 residues before the CDR3 end, and the germline J gene provides the missing end. The chain has TRBV13-1 and TRBJ2-2, with 8 bases matching TRBD2. The CDR3 runs 16 residues. Germline lookup yields CDR1 NSHNY and CDR2 SYGAGN. The V gene end was trimmed by 0 bases and the J gene end by 3 bases; junction bases not matched to a gene: 4. Incomplete CDR3 DNA: TGTGCCAGCAGTGATGCTGGGGGGTCTGACACCGGG. Translation: CASSDAGGSDTG. The entire CDR3 protein reads CASSDAGGSDTGQLYF.

In regard to this clone: The listed TCRdb protein conflicts with the DNA translation at residue 15, and the protein shown is translated directly from the DNA. The gene names here belong to mouse. The read terminates 3 residues before the CDR3 end, so the remaining end is supplied by the germline J gene. This sequence joins TRBV1 and TRBJ1-6; D is unclear. TRBJ1-6 qualifies as an ORF whose function is uncertain. This CDR3 spans 18 amino acids. The V gene's germline CDR1 is NSQYPW and CDR2 LRSPGD (reference sequence). Trimming cost V 0 bases and J 0 bases, with 12 bases left between them. The CDR3 reads CTCSADNQPNSYNSPLYF. CDR3 bases read: TGCACCTGCAGTGCAGATAATCAGCCAAATTCCTATAATTCGCCC.